These 32 T cell receptor beta chains were sequenced from one sample in a study of tumour-infiltrating T cells in Burkitt lymphoma. Produced via immunoSEQ multiplex PCR; TCRdb's table is partial and in-frame only. The sample lists about 200 clones, 80% occurring once. The material sequenced was tumor tissue. These receptors came from a human donor with Burkitt lymphoma.

The V call is TRBV6-1, the J call TRBJ2-3; D is possibly TRBD1 (6 bases). The germline CDR1 and CDR2 sequences are MNHNS and SASEGT. Trimming took off 7 bases at V and 2 bases at J, with 13 bases between the two ends. The CDR3 has 14 residues. The CDR3 loop is CASTPGHPTDTQYF. CDR3 DNA sequence: TGTGCCAGCACCCCGGGACACCCCACAGATACGCAGTATTTT.

The chain combines TRBV11-2 with TRBJ2-1, with 8 bases fitting TRBD1. CDR3 length: 15 residues. Germline V gives CDR1 SGHAT, CDR2 FQNNGV. V shed 1 base and J 4 bases; nucleotides not matched to a gene: 3. The CDR3: CASSLVGTGYNEQFF. The CDR3 DNA sequence: TGTGCCAGCAGCTTAGTTGGGACAGGATACAATGAGCAGTTCTTC. Supplemented by reference TRBV11-2 and TRBJ2-1, the full variable domain reads EAGVAQSPRYKIIEKRQSVAFWCNPISGHATLYWYQQILGQGPKLLIQFQNNGVVDDSQLPKDRFSAERLKGVDSTLKIQPAKLEDSAVYLCASSLVGTGYNEQFFGPGTRLTVL.

This clone was counted between two and nine times. The chain employs TRBV10-3 and TRBJ1-1; TRBD1 is a possible D gene (5 bases). Germline V CDR1 and CDR2: ENHRY, SYGVKD. Trimming left V 6 bases short and J 12 bases short, with 23 bases between. CDR3 length equals 14 residues. The CDR3 protein is CAIRDPGDHFQSFF. The CDR3 DNA reads as TGTGCCATCAGGGATCCCGGGGACCATTTTCAATCTTTCTTT.

This clone was found once. V is TRBV11-3 and J is TRBJ2-1; D not certain. Per the germline V gene, CDR1 is SGHNT and CDR2 is YENEEA. V lost 4 bases to trimming and J lost 6 bases, with 10 bases between them. This CDR3 spans 13 amino acids. CDR3 residues: CASSSRQSNEQFF. The CDR3 region has the DNA TGTGCCAGCAGCTCTCGACAATCCAATGAGCAGTTCTTC.

This rearrangement joins TRBV6-5 to TRBJ1-2; 7 positions match TRBD1. Looked up from germline, CDR1 is MNHEY and CDR2 is SVGAGI. Unmatched junction bases numbered 7, after V lost 11 bases and J lost 4 bases. The CDR3 is 12 amino acids. CDR3: CASGGEIYGYTF. CDR3 DNA sequence: TGTGCCTCAGGGGGGGAGATCTATGGCTACACCTTC.

As for this clone: Distinct nucleotide sequences in the sample also encode this CDR3. CDR3: CASSDLGGGSSYEQYF. The CDR3 nucleotides read TGTGCCAGCAGTGACCTTGGGGGGGGGAGCTCCTACGAGCAGTACTTC. The chain recombines TRBV6-1 with TRBJ2-7; TRBD2 agrees at 7 bases. Germline trimming cut 3 bases from V and 0 bases from J; bases unmatched to any gene: 8. The CDR3 totals 16 residues. From germline, CDR1 is MNHNS and CDR2 SASEGT.

The gene calls are TRBV10-3 and TRBJ1-6; TRBD1 is a possible D gene (6 bases). This CDR3 region has 16 residues. Germline CDR1 reads ENHRY; CDR2 reads SYGVKD. Trimming left V 4 bases short and J 10 bases short, with 20 bases between. The CDR3 region has the DNA TGTGCCATCAGTGTCGATAACAGGGTTTTTGAGTCACCCCTCCACTTT. Translation gives CAISVDNRVFESPLHF.

The J gene is TRBJ2-3, the V gene TRBV5-5; 9 bases fit TRBD1. V was clipped by 4 bases and J by 6 bases; unmatched bases: 6. The CDR3 loop spans 14 amino acids. Germline V lookup: CDR1 SGHKS, CDR2 YYEKEE (reference sequence). As DNA, the CDR3 is TGTGCCAGCAGCCCCGGGACAGGGAAGGATACGCAGTATTTT. The encoded protein is CASSPGTGKDTQYF.

The J gene is TRBJ2-5, the V gene TRBV5-8; TRBD2 matches 11 bases. The trim removed 3 bases at V and 4 bases at J, leaving 2 bases unmatched. From germline, CDR1 is SGHTS and CDR2 YDEGEE. There are 14 residues in the CDR3. This chain's CDR3 is CASSWGTSGETQYF. CDR3 bases: TGTGCCAGCAGCTGGGGGACTAGCGGAGAGACCCAGTACTTC. Filled out from reference TRBV5-8 and TRBJ2-5, the complete variable domain reads EAGVTQSPTHLIKTRGQQATLRCSPISGHTSVYWYQQALGLGLQFLLWYDEGEERNRGNFPPRFSGRQFPNYSSELNVNALELEDSALYLCASSWGTSGETQYFGPGTRLLVL.

The V call is TRBV19, the J call TRBJ1-6; 7 positions agree with TRBD1. V shed 6 bases and J 10 bases; nucleotides not matched to a gene: 9. CDR1 is LNHDA, CDR2 SQIVND, per germline (reference sequence). The CDR3 has 14 residues. The CDR3 loop is CASSTRGFGSPLHF. The CDR3 DNA reads as TGTGCCAGTAGCACCAGGGGGTTCGGATCACCCCTCCACTTT.

This clone has only one observation. V and J are TRBV11-1 and TRBJ1-1; no clear D. V lost 1 base and J lost 5, with 8 bases in between. Germline assignment: CDR1 SGHAT and CDR2 FQDESV (reference sequence). The CDR3 extends over 13 amino acids. The CDR3 nucleotides read TGTGCCAGCAGCTTAGGCGGAAGGACTGAAGCTTTCTTT. Protein product: CASSLGGRTEAFF.

The chain recombines TRBV2 with TRBJ1-2, with 8 bases aligning to TRBD1. V gave up 3 bases and J gave up 8 bases; unmatched junction bases: 5. Germline CDR1 SNHLY, CDR2 FYNNEI. CDR3 length: 13 residues. The CDR3 nucleotides are TGTGCCAGCAGTGAGGACAGGGTATCGGGCTACACCTTC. Protein: CASSEDRVSGYTF.

This clone was observed once. The chain employs TRBV2 and TRBJ1-2; D perhaps matches TRBD1 (6 bases). The CDR3 totals 13 residues. Trimming took off 1 base at V and 8 bases at J, with 11 bases between the two ends. In germline, CDR1 is SNHLY, CDR2 FYNNEI. The CDR3 spells CASSEVRGGGYTF. In DNA, the CDR3 is TGTGCCAGCAGTGAAGTGCGAGGGGGAGGCTACACCTTC.

This sequence joins TRBV11-2 and TRBJ1-1; TRBD1 might be the D (5 bases). The CDR3 spans 14 residues. Germline CDR1 and CDR2: SGHAT and FQNNGV. Trimming shortened V by 3 bases and J by 0 bases, and 8 bases separated the two germline ends. The CDR3 reads CASSLGTVNTEAFF. The CDR3 DNA reads TGTGCCAGCAGCTTGGGGACGGTGAACACTGAAGCTTTCTTT.

The chain carries TRBV4-1 and TRBJ1-5, with a possible D match to TRBD1 (5 bases). Germline assignment: CDR1 MGHRA and CDR2 YSYEKL. Trimming took off 1 base at V and 2 bases at J, with 24 bases between the two ends. The CDR3 is made up of 20 amino acids. Written as DNA, the CDR3 is TGCGCCAGCAGCCAAGCTAGTCGCCAGGGTGAAAGATCTGGCAATCAGCCCCAGCATTTT. Protein product: CASSQASRQGERSGNQPQHF.

This sequence joins TRBV10-3 and TRBJ1-1; D remains unclear. The CDR3 loop spans 14 amino acids. Trimming stripped 4 bases from V and 4 bases from J, with 13 bases between. CDR1 and CDR2 from the germline V gene are ENHRY and SYGVKD. In nucleotides, the CDR3 is TGTGCCATCAGTGGAACTGGCGGTAGCACTGAAGCTTTCTTT. It yields the protein CAISGTGGSTEAFF.

V usage is TRBV12-5 and J usage is TRBJ2-5; 8 nucleotides align to TRBD2. The CDR3 extends over 16 amino acids. V was pared by 7 bases and J by 2 bases, with 12 bases of the junction left unmatched. The germline CDR1 and CDR2 sequences are LGHNT and FRNRAP. CDR3 sequence: CASVIAGTYPQETQYF. In DNA form, the CDR3 reads TGTGCTAGTGTTATAGCGGGGACTTATCCTCAAGAGACCCAGTACTTC.

This sequence joins TRBV6-1 and TRBJ2-5; either TRBD1 or TRBD2 may supply D (5 bases each). Trimming left V 2 bases short and J 2 bases short, with 12 bases between. The CDR3 covers 15 residues. Germline lookup yields CDR1 MNHNS and CDR2 SASEGT. This chain's CDR3 is CASSENPGPQETQYF. CDR3 nucleotides: TGTGCCAGCAGTGAAAATCCGGGACCTCAAGAGACCCAGTACTTC.

This sequence joins TRBV19 and TRBJ1-2; tentative D call: TRBD1 (5 bases). Germline CDR1 and CDR2: LNHDA and SQIVND (reference sequence). V was pared by 11 bases and J by 5 bases, with 21 bases between. There are 14 residues in the CDR3. The CDR3 nucleotides are TGTGCCTCCTTAGGCTTGGACAAGCAGTATGGCTACACCTTC. Protein sequence: CASLGLDKQYGYTF.

V usage is TRBV27 and J usage is TRBJ2-7, with 8 bases matching TRBD1. Germline V lookup: CDR1 MNHEY, CDR2 SMNVEV (reference sequence). J lost 3 bases, V lost 2 bases, and 3 bases had no gene match. The CDR3 covers 14 residues. Written as DNA, the CDR3 is TGTGCCAGCAGTTTACAGGGGGCAAACTACGAGCAGTACTTC. Translation gives CASSLQGANYEQYF.

J is TRBJ1-4 and V is TRBV29-1; D gene ambiguous. CDR3 size: 13 residues. The germline gives CDR1 SQVTM, CDR2 ANQGSEA. Trimming took off 3 bases at V and 8 bases at J, with 13 bases between the two ends. The CDR3 reads CSVDWRASEKLFF. For the CDR3, the DNA is TGCAGCGTTGACTGGCGGGCTTCCGAAAAACTGTTTTTT.

This clone came up a few times. The chain joins TRBV4-2 to TRBJ1-5; TRBD1 matches 7 bases. In germline, CDR1 is LGHNA, CDR2 YNFKEQ. V lost 4 bases and J lost 4; bases outside the gene matches: 7. This CDR3 comprises 15 residues. The CDR3 DNA follows: TGTGCCAGCAGCCCGGGGGAGGGGGCGAATCAGCCCCAGCATTTT. Translating it yields CASSPGEGANQPQHF.

The chain recombines TRBV5-1 with TRBJ2-1, with 10 bases that match TRBD1. The CDR3 runs 17 residues. Per germline, CDR1 SGHRS and CDR2 YFSETQ. Trimming took 4 bases from V and 0 from J; bases not matched to a gene: 7. The CDR3 protein is CASSPYGTGASYNEQFF. The CDR3 coding sequence is TGCGCCAGCAGCCCCTATGGGACAGGGGCCTCCTACAATGAGCAGTTCTTC.

The V gene is TRBV19, the J gene TRBJ2-3; D may be TRBD2 (5 bases). The V gene's germline CDR1 is LNHDA and CDR2 SQIVND (reference sequence). V was shortened by 5 bases and J by 5 bases, with 8 bases between the two germline ends. CDR3 length: 12 amino acids. CDR3 in amino acids: CASSPGGDTQYF. The CDR3 nucleotides are TGTGCCAGTAGTCCCGGAGGAGATACGCAGTATTTT.

V gene TRBV2 combines with J gene TRBJ1-4; no clear D. Trimming took 7 bases from V and 5 from J, leaving 8 bases between them. Per the germline V gene, CDR1 is SNHLY and CDR2 is FYNNEI. The CDR3 is 12 residues long. CDR3 DNA sequence: TGTGCCAGCACCCGGACCAATGAAAAACTGTTTTTT. Encoded protein: CASTRTNEKLFF.

This chain links TRBV7-8 with TRBJ2-7; 10 nucleotides align to TRBD2. This CDR3 has 15 residues. Germline-derived CDR1 and CDR2 are SGHVS and FQNEAQ. With V trimmed by 3 bases and J by 4 bases, 6 bases remained unmatched. CDR3 loop: CASSFQRGGQYEQYF. CDR3 nucleotides: TGTGCCAGCAGCTTTCAGCGGGGGGGGCAATACGAGCAGTACTTC. Full variable domain (outside the CDR3, taken from reference TRBV7-8 and TRBJ2-7): GAGVSQSPRYKVAKRGQDVALRCDPISGHVSLFWYQQALGQGPEFLTYFQNEAQLDKSGLPSDRFFAERPEGSVSTLKIQRTQQEDSAVYLCASSFQRGGQYEQYFGPGTRLTVT.

The chain employs TRBV9 and TRBJ1-4; maybe TRBD1 (6 bases). The CDR3 has 14 amino acids. Deletions cut 4 bases from V and 5 bases from J, with 12 bases between. CDR1 SGDLS and CDR2 YYNGEE come from the germline V gene. The CDR3 loop is CASSTGTQNEKLFF. As DNA, the CDR3 is TGTGCCAGCAGCACCGGGACACAGAATGAAAAACTGTTTTTT.

This clone was found once. The genes are TRBV29-1 and TRBJ2-5; D gene ambiguous. The CDR3 is made up of 13 amino acids. Germline loops: CDR1 SQVTM, CDR2 ANQGSEA. The V end was cut by 5 bases, the J end by 1 base, with 11 bases between. The CDR3 is CSVFRGSQETQYF. The CDR3, as DNA: TGCAGCGTTTTCAGAGGCTCCCAAGAGACCCAGTACTTC.

This chain uses TRBV6-4 with TRBJ1-6, with 10 bases that match TRBD1. V lost 5 bases and J lost 7; bases outside the gene matches: 2. The germline V gene has CDR1 MRHNA and CDR2 SNTAGT. This CDR3 comprises 14 residues. The CDR3 DNA follows: TGTGCCAGCAGTCCGGGACAGGGGAATTCACCCCTCCACTTT. Encoded protein: CASSPGQGNSPLHF.

This clone is a singleton in its sample. The V and J genes are TRBV7-9 and TRBJ2-7; D remains unclear. Per germline, CDR1 SEHNR and CDR2 FQNEAQ (reference sequence). The CDR3 is 11 amino acids. V dropped 5 bases and J dropped 8 bases, with 10 bases sitting between them. CDR3 region: CASSDNYKQYF. CDR3 bases: TGTGCCAGCAGCGATAATTACAAGCAGTACTTC.

The chain has TRBV2 and TRBJ2-2, with 9 bases matching TRBD1. Germline CDR1 SNHLY, CDR2 FYNNEI. The CDR3 sequence is 17 residues long. V lost 9 bases and J lost 4; bases outside the gene matches: 15. CDR3 amino acids: CASTSLRDRALTGELFF. CDR3 DNA: TGTGCCAGTACCTCCTTGAGGGACAGGGCCCTCACCGGGGAGCTGTTTTTT.

The J gene is TRBJ2-5, the V gene TRBV15; D gene unclear. V dropped 5 bases and J dropped 1 base, with 8 bases sitting between them. Germline values: CDR1 LNHNV, CDR2 YYDKDF (reference sequence). The CDR3 extends over 13 amino acids. The CDR3 coding sequence is TGTGCCACCAGCCTCCCACTCCAAGAGACCCAGTACTTC. It is translated as CATSLPLQETQYF.